This TCR beta chain was captured in a study of CD8 T cells in ankylosing spondylitis. V was pared by 8 bases and J by 6 bases, with 10 bases between. The CDR3 totals 12 residues. This clonotype was seen repeatedly, ten times or more. TCRdb itself ran the 5' RACE reads through MiXCR, one entry per CDR3 protein. The sample includes 350,000 to 450,000 distinct CDR3 sequences, approximately 20% seen only once; the top ten take about an eighth. The sample comprised blood, either unsorted or a sorted T cell fraction (not recorded which). The chain carries TRBV12-3 or TRBV12-4 and TRBJ2-2; D is uncertain. This sequence originates from a male donor with ankylosing spondylitis or in good health (not recorded which). CDR3 sequence (DNA): TGTGCCAGCCGGGTTTCGTCCGGGGAGCTGTTTTTT. It encodes CASRVSSGELFF.